The entry below describes one TCR beta chain. Libraries were prepared by immunoSEQ multiplex PCR; TCRdb keeps only in-frame clonotypes and omits some of them. The sample holds 130,000 to 150,000 clones, roughly 90% seen once. The ends were cut back, 1 base at V and 7 bases at J, with 15 bases in the middle. Per germline, CDR1 SGHRS and CDR2 YFSETQ. The CDR3 totals 15 residues. This entry comes from a study of blood T cell repertoires in COVID-19. Participants' reported clinical history set cohort assignment. The V call is TRBV5-1, the J call TRBJ2-1, with D maybe TRBD2 (5 bases). The origin of this receptor is a woman between 25 and 40 years old with acute COVID-19. The sequenced sample was PBMCs or T cells enriched from blood (not recorded which). In DNA, the CDR3 is TGCGCCAGCAGCTTGCTCCGGATTGGGGAGAATGAGCAGTTCTTC. Its protein product is CASSLLRIGENEQFF.